This T cell receptor (beta chain) stems from a study of T-cell memory formation after mild COVID-19. Study-level points and caveats: CD4+ contracting clones lay mainly in CM and EM, CD8+ ones in EMRA.

The CDR3 loop spans 18 amino acids. The V and J ends lost 3 bases and 0 bases respectively, with 17 bases between them. Germline V CDR1 and CDR2: SGHVS, FNYEAQ. This clonotype was seen repeatedly, ten times or more. Its antigen remains unidentified. TCRdb analysed the 5' RACE reads with MiXCR anew, one entry per CDR3 protein. The sample includes about 300,000 distinct CDR3 sequences, roughly a fifth of them seen just once. This receptor was identified in a man aged 18 to 35 who had mild COVID-19 (a few samples of this study predate the infection). Cell type and time point are not known. The sequencing input was PBMCs or a T cell subset sorted from them (not recorded which). The rearrangement uses TRBV7-6 and TRBJ2-2; D might be TRBD1 or TRBD2, each matching 5 bases. The CDR3 bases are TGTGCCAGCAGCTTTGAGCCCCCCGGGGCGGCGAACACCGGGGAGCTGTTTTTT. Translating it yields CASSFEPPGAANTGELFF.